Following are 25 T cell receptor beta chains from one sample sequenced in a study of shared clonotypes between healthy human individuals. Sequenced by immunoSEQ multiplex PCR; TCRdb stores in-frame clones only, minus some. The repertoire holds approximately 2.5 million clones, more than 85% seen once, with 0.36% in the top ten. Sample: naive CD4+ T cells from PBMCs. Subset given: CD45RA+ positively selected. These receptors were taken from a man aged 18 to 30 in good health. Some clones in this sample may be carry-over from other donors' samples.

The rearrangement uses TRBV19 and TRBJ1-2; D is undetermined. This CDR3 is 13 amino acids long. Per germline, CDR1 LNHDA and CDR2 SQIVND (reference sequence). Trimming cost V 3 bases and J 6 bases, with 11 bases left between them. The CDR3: CASSIPNQNGYTF. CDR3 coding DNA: TGTGCCAGTAGTATTCCAAACCAGAATGGCTACACCTTC.

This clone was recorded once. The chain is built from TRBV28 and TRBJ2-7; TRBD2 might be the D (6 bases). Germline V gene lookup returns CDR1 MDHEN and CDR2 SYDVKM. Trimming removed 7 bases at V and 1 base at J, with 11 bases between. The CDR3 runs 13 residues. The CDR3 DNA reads TGTGCCAGCACATGGGGGAGGTCCTACGAGCAGTACTTC. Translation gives CASTWGRSYEQYF.

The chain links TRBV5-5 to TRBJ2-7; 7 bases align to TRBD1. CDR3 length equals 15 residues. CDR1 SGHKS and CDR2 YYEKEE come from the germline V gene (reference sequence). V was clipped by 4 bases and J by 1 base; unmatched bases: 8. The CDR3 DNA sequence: TGTGCCAGCAGCCAGGGACAGCTGAGTTCCTACGAGCAGTACTTC. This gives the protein CASSQGQLSSYEQYF.

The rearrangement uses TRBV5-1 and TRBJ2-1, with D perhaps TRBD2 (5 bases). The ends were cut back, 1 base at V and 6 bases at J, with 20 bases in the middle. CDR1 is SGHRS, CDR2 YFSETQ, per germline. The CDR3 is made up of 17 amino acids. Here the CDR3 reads CASSLPTGNSISNEQFF. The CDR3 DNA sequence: TGCGCCAGCAGCTTGCCCACCGGGAACTCTATATCCAATGAGCAGTTCTTC.

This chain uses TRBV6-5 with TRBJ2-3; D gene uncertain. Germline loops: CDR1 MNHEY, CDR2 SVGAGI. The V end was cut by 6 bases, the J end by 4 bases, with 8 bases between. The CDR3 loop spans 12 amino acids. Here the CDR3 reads CASRDPADTQYF. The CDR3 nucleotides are TGTGCCAGCAGAGACCCTGCAGATACGCAGTATTTT.

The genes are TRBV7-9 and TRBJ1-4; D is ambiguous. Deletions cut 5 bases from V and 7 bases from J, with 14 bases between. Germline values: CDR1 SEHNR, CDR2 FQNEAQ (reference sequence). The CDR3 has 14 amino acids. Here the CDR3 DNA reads TGTGCCAGCAGCCCCGGAGCCTTGGGTGAAAAACTGTTTTTT. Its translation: CASSPGALGEKLFF. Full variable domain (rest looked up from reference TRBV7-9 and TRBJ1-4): DTGVSQNPRHKITKRGQNVTFRCDPISEHNRLYWYRQTLGQGPEFLTYFQNEAQLEKSRLLSDRFSAERPKGSFSTLEIQRTEQGDSAMYLCASSPGALGEKLFFGSGTQLSVL.

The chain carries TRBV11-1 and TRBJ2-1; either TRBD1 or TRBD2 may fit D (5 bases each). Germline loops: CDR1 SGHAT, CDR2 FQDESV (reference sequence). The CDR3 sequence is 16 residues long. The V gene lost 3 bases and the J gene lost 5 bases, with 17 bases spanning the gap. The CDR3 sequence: CASSLGTSGRDNEQFF. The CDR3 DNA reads TGTGCCAGCAGCTTGGGGACGAGCGGACGGGACAATGAGCAGTTCTTC.

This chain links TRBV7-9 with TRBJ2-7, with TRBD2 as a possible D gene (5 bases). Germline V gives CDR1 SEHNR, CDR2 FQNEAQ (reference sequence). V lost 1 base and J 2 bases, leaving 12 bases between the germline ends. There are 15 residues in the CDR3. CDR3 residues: CASSLGSATTYEQYF. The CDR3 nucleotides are TGTGCCAGCAGCTTAGGAAGCGCGACTACCTACGAGCAGTACTTC.

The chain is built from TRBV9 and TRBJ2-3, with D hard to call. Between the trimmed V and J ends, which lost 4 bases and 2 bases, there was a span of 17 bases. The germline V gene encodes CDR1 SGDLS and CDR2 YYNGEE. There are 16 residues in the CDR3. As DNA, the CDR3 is TGTGCCAGCAGCCCACGGTCGGCAGGAAACACAGATACGCAGTATTTT. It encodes CASSPRSAGNTDTQYF.

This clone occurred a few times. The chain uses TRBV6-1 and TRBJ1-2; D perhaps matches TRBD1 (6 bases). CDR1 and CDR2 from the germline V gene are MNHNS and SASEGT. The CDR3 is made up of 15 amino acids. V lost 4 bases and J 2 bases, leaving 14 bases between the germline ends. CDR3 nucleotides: TGTGCCAGCAGTGCGGCAGGGGAAGAGAACTATGGCTACACCTTC. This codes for CASSAAGEENYGYTF.

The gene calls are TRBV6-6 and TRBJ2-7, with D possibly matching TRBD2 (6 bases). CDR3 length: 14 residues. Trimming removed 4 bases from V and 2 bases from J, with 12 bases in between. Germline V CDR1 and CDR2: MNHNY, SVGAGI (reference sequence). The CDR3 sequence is CASSSPSETYEQYF. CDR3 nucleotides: TGTGCCAGCAGTTCCCCTAGCGAGACCTACGAGCAGTACTTC.

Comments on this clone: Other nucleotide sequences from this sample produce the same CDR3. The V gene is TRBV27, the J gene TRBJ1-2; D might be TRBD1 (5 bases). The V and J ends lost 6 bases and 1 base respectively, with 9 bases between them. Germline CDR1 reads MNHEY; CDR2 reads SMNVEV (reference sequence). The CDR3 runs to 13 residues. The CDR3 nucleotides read TGTGCCAGCAGGCGGGACGGTAACTATGGCTACACCTTC. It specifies CASRRDGNYGYTF.

Written as DNA, the CDR3 is TGTGCCAGCAGTGTAAGTCCAGGGGCCATTGAAGCTTTCTTT. Residues: CASSVSPGAIEAFF. V is TRBV6-1 and J is TRBJ1-1, with D perhaps TRBD1 (6 bases). From germline, CDR1 is MNHNS and CDR2 SASEGT. Trimming shortened V by 4 bases and J by 7 bases, and 16 bases separated the two germline ends. This CDR3 spans 14 amino acids.

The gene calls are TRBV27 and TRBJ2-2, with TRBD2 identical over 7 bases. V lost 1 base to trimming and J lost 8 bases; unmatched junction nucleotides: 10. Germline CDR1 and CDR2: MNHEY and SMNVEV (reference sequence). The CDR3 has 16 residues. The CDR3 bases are TGTGCCAGCAGTTTATATGGTAGAGGGAGGGCGGGGGAGCTGTTTTTT. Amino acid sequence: CASSLYGRGRAGELFF.

The chain's CDR3 is CASSVRQGAAGANVLTF. The CDR3 DNA reads TGTGCCAGCAGCGTCCGACAGGGGGCTGCTGGGGCCAACGTCCTGACTTTC. The rearrangement joins TRBV9 to TRBJ2-6; 10 nucleotides agree with TRBD1. Germline V gives CDR1 SGDLS, CDR2 YYNGEE. V lost 2 bases and J lost 2; bases outside the gene matches: 4. CDR3 length: 17 amino acids.

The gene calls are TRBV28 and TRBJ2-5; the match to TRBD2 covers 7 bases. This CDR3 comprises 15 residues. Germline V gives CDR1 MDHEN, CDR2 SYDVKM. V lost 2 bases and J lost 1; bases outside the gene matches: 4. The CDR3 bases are TGTGCCAGCAGTTTAGCGGGAGCGTCCCAAGAGACCCAGTACTTC. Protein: CASSLAGASQETQYF.

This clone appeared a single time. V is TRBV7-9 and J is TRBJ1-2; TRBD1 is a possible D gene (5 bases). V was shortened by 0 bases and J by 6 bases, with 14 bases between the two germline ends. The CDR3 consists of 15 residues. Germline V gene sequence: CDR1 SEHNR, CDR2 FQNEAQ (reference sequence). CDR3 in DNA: TGTGCCAGCAGCTTAGCGCAGGGTATAGGCGATGGCTACACCTTC. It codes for CASSLAQGIGDGYTF.

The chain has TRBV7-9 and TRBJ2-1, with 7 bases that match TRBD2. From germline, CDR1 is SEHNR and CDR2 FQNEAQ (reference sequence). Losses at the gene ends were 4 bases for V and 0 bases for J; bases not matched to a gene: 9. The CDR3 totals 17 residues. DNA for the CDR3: TGTGCCAGCAGCTCCTCGAAGCGGGACCCCTCCTACAATGAGCAGTTCTTC. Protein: CASSSSKRDPSYNEQFF.

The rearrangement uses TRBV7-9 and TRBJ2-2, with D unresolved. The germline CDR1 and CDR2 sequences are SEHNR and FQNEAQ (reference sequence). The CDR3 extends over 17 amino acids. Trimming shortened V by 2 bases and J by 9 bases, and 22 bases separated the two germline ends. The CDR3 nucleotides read TGTGCCAGCAGCTTAACTTCTGGGCAGCCACTTAACAGGGAGCTGTTTTTT. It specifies CASSLTSGQPLNRELFF.

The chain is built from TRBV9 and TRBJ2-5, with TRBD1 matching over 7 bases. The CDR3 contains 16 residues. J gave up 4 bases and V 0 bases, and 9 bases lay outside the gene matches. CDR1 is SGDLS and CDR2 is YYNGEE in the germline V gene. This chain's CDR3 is CASSVVGQSGRETQYF. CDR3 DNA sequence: TGTGCCAGCAGCGTAGTGGGACAGAGTGGGCGAGAGACCCAGTACTTC.

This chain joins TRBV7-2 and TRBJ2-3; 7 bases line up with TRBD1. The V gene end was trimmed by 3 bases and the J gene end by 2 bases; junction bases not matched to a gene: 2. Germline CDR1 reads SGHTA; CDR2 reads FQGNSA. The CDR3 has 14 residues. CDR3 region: CASSLDRPTDTQYF. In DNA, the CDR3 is TGTGCCAGCAGCTTGGACAGGCCCACAGATACGCAGTATTTT.

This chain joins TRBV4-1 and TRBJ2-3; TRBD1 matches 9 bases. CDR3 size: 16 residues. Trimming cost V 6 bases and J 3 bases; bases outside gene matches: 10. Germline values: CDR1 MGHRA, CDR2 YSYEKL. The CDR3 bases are TGCGCCAGCAGACCCCCCCGGACAGGGGAGACAGATACGCAGTATTTT. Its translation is CASRPPRTGETDTQYF.

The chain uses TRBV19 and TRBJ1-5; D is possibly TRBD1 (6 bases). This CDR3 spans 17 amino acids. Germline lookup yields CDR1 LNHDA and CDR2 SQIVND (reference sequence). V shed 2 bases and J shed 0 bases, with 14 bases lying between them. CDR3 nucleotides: TGTGCCAGTAGTATACTCTTAGGGACATATAGCAATCAGCCCCAGCATTTT. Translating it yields CASSILLGTYSNQPQHF.

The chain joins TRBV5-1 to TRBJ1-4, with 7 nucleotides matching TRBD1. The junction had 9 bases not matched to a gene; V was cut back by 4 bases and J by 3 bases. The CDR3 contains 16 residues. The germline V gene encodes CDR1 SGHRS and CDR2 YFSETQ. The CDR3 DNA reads TGCGCCAGCAGCCCCCTTCGACAGGGTCCTAATGAAAAACTGTTTTTT. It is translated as CASSPLRQGPNEKLFF.

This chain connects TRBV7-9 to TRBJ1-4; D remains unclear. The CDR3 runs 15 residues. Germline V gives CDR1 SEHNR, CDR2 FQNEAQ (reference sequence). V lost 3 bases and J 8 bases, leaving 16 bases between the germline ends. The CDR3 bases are TGTGCCAGCAGCTTGACTATTTCCTTCTCCGAAAAACTGTTTTTT. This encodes CASSLTISFSEKLFF.